The text below deals with one TCR beta chain. Its cognate antigen has yet to be identified. No base-level quality is on record; no much larger clone is a single base apart. The data originate from a study of cytomegalovirus exposure and HLA in healthy donors listed by TCRdb under 2017. About the full investigation: An earlier analysis of around 600 of the donors reported 276 Gb of sequence data and some 100 million unique TCR beta sequences from approximately 180 million T cells. Approximately 300 gigabases of sequencing data and tens of millions of unique TCR sequences made up an early release that covered about 640 HLA-typed donors. Among the roughly 380 genotyped donors, roughly 80% belonged to the genetic ancestry cluster associated with self-reported Caucasian donors. The study aimed to test whether signatures of past pathogen exposure could be identified by cataloging public T cell receptors. Using immunosequencing, the study profiled T cell repertoires from around 680 subjects and related those repertoires to cytomegalovirus serostatus. Along with the roughly 700-subject first cohort, a separate validation cohort of over a hundred different subjects was used. To predict cytomegalovirus infection status, the study combined high-throughput TCR immunosequencing, statistical association of individual TCRs with disease status, and machine learning. A later analysis re-examined previously published TCR beta repertoires from roughly 650 donors and added high-resolution HLA genotyping to investigate patterns of TCR occurrence. Rather than using new phenotypic data, the later analysis identified candidate immune exposures from TCR beta sequences and from how often those sequences occurred across donors. To decide whether each TCR beta V gene segment behaved as functional or pseudogenic, an earlier analysis of over 500 of the donors relied on high-throughput TCR beta sequencing. Alongside the repertoire data, information on donor age, sex, ethnicity and CMV serostatus was compiled. Genome-wide SNP genotypes for about 65% of the 666 donors were used in a later genetic analysis, which treated that subset as a discovery cohort. All discovery cohort repertoires had been generated using a single sequencing platform. Both class I and class II loci were covered by HLA typing, at four-digit resolution. The number of typed donors differed by locus: 629-630 for A, B, C, DRB1 and DQB1; some 500 for DQA1; some 590 for DPA1; and around 470 for DPB1. Five DR-DQ haplotypes were treated as single units for association and clustering because of strong linkage in the cohort. Among 398 genotyped donors of the cohort, an average of about 240,000 unique TCR beta nucleotide sequences were sequenced per donor, 15% to 20% of them non-productive. Results and caveats for the whole study, not just this receptor: Compared with the approximately 670-donor mean, donors in an Asian-associated ancestry cluster had fewer N-insertions in productive TCRs, according to a later genetic analysis. In a later analysis, TCR association rates were found to vary across HLA loci, with the most associated TCRs seen for DRB1 alleles and the fewest for HLA-C alleles. The classifier was reported to diagnose cytomegalovirus status with high specificity and sensitivity in both the original cohort and the validation cohort. Linkage disequilibrium might explain the correlated functional status among segregating V segments, but an unknown experimental factor could not be ruled out. HLA typing was unavailable for some donors at each locus, so association tests used only the typed subset. Most CMV-associated TCR beta chains appeared to be HLA-restricted in a later analysis, and the HLA associations seemed to be driven largely by CMV exposure. The authors suggested that the approach could potentially be generalized to other disease states and immunological phenotypes. Specific HLA alleles were associated with 18,000 or so TCR beta sequences at a false discovery rate of 0.05 in a later analysis. Only TCR beta chains were sequenced in this cohort, and the absence of alpha or paired-chain data limited detectable features. Some IMGT-functional V segments, including TRBV6-2 and TRBV6-3, could not be told apart with the 87-base-pair reads, so those segments were excluded. A few of the identified cytomegalovirus-associated TCR beta chains were confirmed in vitro to be specific for cytomegalovirus antigens. Presence/absence analyses assumed roughly uniform sequencing depth across donors, an assumption that may not hold. A group of highly shared sequence variants was considered likely to be a technical artifact of the sequencing pipeline. Broadly in line with IMGT annotations, most TCR beta V segments showed up in productive rearrangements about 87% or about 30% of the time in an earlier analysis of 587 of the donors. In a later analysis, several top co-occurrence clusters were reported to appear linked to parvovirus B19, influenza, CMV and Epstein-Barr virus. Compared with equally common non-associated chains, HLA-associated TCR beta chains in a later analysis were more clonally expanded and had lower generation probabilities. Strong co-occurrence of HLA alleles, especially DR and DQ, made assigning TCR associations to individual alleles difficult. While some public TCRs were present in many individuals, most TCR sequences turned up only very rarely across donors. A later genetic analysis associated a missense DCLRE1C variant with V-gene and J-gene trimming of TCR beta chains, and an independent cohort replicated the association. The earlier analysis of some 560 of the donors excluded seventeen rarely observed V segments, including chromosome 9 orphons, because counts were too low. The only immune exposure information available for the cohort was CMV serostatus. A further reported finding was that TCR beta sequences accurately predicted the HLA-A and HLA-B alleles for most subjects in the first cohort. The study listed 164 TCR beta chains as associated with cytomegalovirus.

Libraries were built with the immunoSEQ multiplex PCR assay. The multiplex PCR relied on a mix of 60 forward primers for TCR Vbeta segments and 13 reverse primers for TCR Jbeta segments. A multiplex PCR assay on genomic DNA amplified the CDR3 region of rearranged TCR beta genes. The Illumina HiSeq System was used to sequence the amplified TCR beta libraries as 87-base-pair reads. Per the authors' processing: Across the roughly 670 repertoires, a later analysis counted 75 million to 90 million unique TCR beta chains, approximately 10 million of which were shared by at least two donors. To remove PCR and sequencing errors, raw reads were error-corrected and collapsed into unique sequences using a nearest-neighbor algorithm that merged closely related sequences. V, D and J gene segments were assigned by aligning CDR3 sequences to IMGT reference sequences. For a sequence to be retained, at least a six-nucleotide match to both a V gene segment and a J gene segment was required. Rearrangements were classified as productive when the CDR3 lacked stop codons and remained in frame with V and J, and all other rearrangements were classified as non-productive. Following IMGT convention, CDR3 was defined as the stretch from the second conserved V-encoded cysteine up to the conserved J-encoded phenylalanine. The earlier analysis of approximately 590 of the donors excluded any sequence lacking an unambiguous match to a single V gene segment. In an earlier analysis of 587 of the donors, a V segment was called functional when productive rearrangements were above 56.7%, and segregating when the standard deviation between donors exceeded 5%. A statistical classification framework was developed to diagnose cytomegalovirus status using the catalog of TCR beta chain sequences. V and J gene assignment, in a later analysis, came from comparing TCR nucleotide sequences with IMGT/GENE-DB human TR gene sequences. In a later analysis, CDR3 sequences and most-parsimonious VDJ recombination scenarios were assigned using the TCRdist pipeline. A later analysis defined each TCR beta chain by its CDR3 amino acid sequence plus V-gene family, and excluded reads lacking a unique V-gene family. To address suspected cross-contamination and a sequencing artifact, a later analysis removed a few hundred highly shared, low-generation-probability nucleotide sequences. For each public chain, a later analysis derived a clonal expansion index from normalized ranks of inferred template counts within each repertoire. In a later analysis, generation probabilities were computed with a VDJ recombination model fitted to out-of-frame rearrangements, and the resulting probabilities were checked against IGoR. In a later analysis, hypergeometric tests were used to score TCR-TCR, TCR-HLA and TCR-CMV co-occurrence, with a repertoire-size bias correction applied to TCR pairs. False discovery rates were estimated in a later analysis by permuting HLA or CMV assignments 20 times. In a later analysis, co-occurring TCRs were grouped with DBSCAN, and TCRdist sequence similarity was added when clustering was performed within HLA-allele-positive subsets. For co-occurrence clustering, repertoires with fewer than 30,000 or more than 120,000 public chains were excluded, along with a handful of repertoires with anomalous nucleotide sharing. In TCRdb, the immuneACCESS table is reduced to in-frame sequences with V and J assigned. These tables do not hold every clone; where another copy was compared, an unresolved V gene accounts for under half, and the others remain unexplained. The V and J calls and the clone size are those of that table, but D and trimming were determined from the DNA. This sample is represented by more than 55,000 clones; roughly 74% of them were singletons. The ten top clones hold roughly 11% of the sample.

Cut back by 4 bases and 5 bases, the V and J ends lie 11 bases apart. CDR1 and CDR2 were assigned from the germline V gene as SGHVS and FQNEAQ. The cysteine opens and the phenylalanine closes a CDR3 of 13 amino acids. Only CDR3 DNA is held: 39 bases, read in frame from base 1. The cohort consisted of some 730 healthy bone marrow donors. At the time of sampling, every cohort member was nominally healthy, though immune exposures that went unrecorded were likely present. The donor was CMV seropositive and belonged to the group of 250 to 300 seropositive cohort members. A peripheral blood sample was provided by each donor, and peripheral blood mononuclear cells were used for TCR beta sequencing. Genomic DNA was extracted from the blood cell samples with the Qiagen DNeasy Blood Extraction Kit.

Sequenced: PBMCs. The sequence joins TRBV7-8 to TRBJ1-2; a confident D gene designation cannot be given. The source is a woman aged 55-69 years in good health and CMV-seropositive. The CDR3 region reads CASSSRHLYGYTF. The DNA reads as follows: TGTGCCAGCAGCTCCCGACACCTGTATGGCTACACCTTC.